A single sample is the source of the 10 T cell receptor beta chains below, sequenced in a study of low-dose radiotherapy and immunotherapy resistance in tumors. Time point: after trial treatment. Treatment: LDRT plus nivolumab, ipilimumab, low-dose cyclophosphamide and aspirin (RACIN trial). Primers used for first-strand cDNA, a TRAV- and TRBV-specific set, covered both alpha and beta chains. A constant-region primer paired with the V-primer adapter amplified TCRs over approximately 18 PCR cycles. TCRdb passed the reads through MiXCR, listing each CDR3 protein once. The table includes fewer than 110,000 distinct CDR3 sequences, around 20% detected once. This specimen was PBMCs, taken after low-dose radiotherapy plus immunotherapy. The receptors here all came from a male donor with prostate cancer.

This clonotype was observed at least ten times. The J gene is TRBJ2-3, the V gene TRBV12-3 or TRBV12-4; TRBD2 agrees at 11 bases. The CDR3 consists of 14 residues. Trimming at V came to 5 bases and at J to 8 bases, leaving 6 bases not matched to a gene. CDR3 DNA sequence: TGTGCCAGCAGTCTTGGGACTAGCGGAGCTACGCAGTATTTT. Its protein product is CASSLGTSGATQYF.

This clonotype was seen many times. The V call is TRBV7-2, the J call TRBJ2-5; 8 bases line up with TRBD2. The CDR3 runs 14 residues. J gave up 3 bases and V 2 bases, and 2 bases lay outside the gene matches. The V gene's germline CDR1 is SGHTA and CDR2 FQGNSA. CDR3 residues: CASSLMRGEETQYF. For the CDR3, the DNA is TGTGCCAGCAGCTTAATGCGGGGGGAAGAGACCCAGTACTTC.

Many counts were recorded for this clonotype. As DNA, the CDR3 is TGCAGCGCCGTGAGGATTACGGCGAGCTCCTACAATGAGCAGTTCTTC. Its protein is CSAVRITASSYNEQFF. The V call is TRBV29-1, the J call TRBJ2-1; no reliable D call. Trimming stripped 7 bases from V and 0 bases from J, with 19 bases between. There are 16 residues in the CDR3. CDR1 and CDR2 (germline): SQVTM, ANQGSEA.

In the case of this clonotype: A far larger clone is one base from this, pointing to a likely read error. The chain couples TRBV2 to TRBJ2-7; D not certain. V lost 6 bases and J 2 bases, leaving 14 bases between the germline ends. Germline V gives CDR1 SNHLY, CDR2 FYNNEI. The CDR3 length is 14 residues. The CDR3 protein is CASSFLDKPYEQYF. Written as DNA, the CDR3 is TGTGCCAGCAGCTTTCTCGACAAGCCCTACGAGCAGTACTTC. Full variable domain (missing parts from reference TRBV2 and TRBJ2-7): EPEVTQTPSHQVTQMGQEVILRCVPISNHLYFYWYRQILGQKVEFLVSFYNNEISEKSEIFDDQFSVERPDGSNFTLKIRSTKLEDSAMYFCASSFLDKPYEQYFGPGTRLTVT.

About this clonotype: Relative to the germline gene, one junction end is altered; a read error may explain this. The chain employs TRBV5-1 and TRBJ1-5; D is uncertain. The germline V gene has CDR1 SGHRS and CDR2 YFSETQ. The CDR3 is 13 residues long. Here the CDR3 reads CASSLERNQPQHF. The CDR3 DNA is TGTGCCAGCAGCTTGGAACGCAATCAGCCCCAGCATTTT.

This rearrangement joins TRBV7-2 to TRBJ2-3; no reliable D call. In germline, CDR1 is SGHTA, CDR2 FQGNSA. With 3 bases removed from V and 4 bases from J, the gap between germline ends came to 11 bases. The CDR3 contains 14 residues. In DNA, the CDR3 is TGTGCCAGCAGCTTTAACCCCTCCCCAGATACGCAGTATTTT. It translates to CASSFNPSPDTQYF.

There are many counts of this clonotype. This sequence joins TRBV6-5 and TRBJ1-5; no definite D call. The CDR3 is 12 amino acids. Germline V gene data show CDR1 as MNHEY and CDR2 as SVGAGI. The V end was cut by 3 bases, the J end by 6 bases, with 6 bases between. The CDR3 DNA follows: TGTGCCAGCAGTTATATGGGTCAGCCCCAGCATTTT. Translation: CASSYMGQPQHF.

This clonotype was counted many times. The chain joins TRBV5-1 to TRBJ2-1; 9 bases fit TRBD1. The germline V gene has CDR1 SGHRS and CDR2 YFSETQ. The CDR3 extends over 16 amino acids. With 1 base clipped from V and 7 bases from J, the junction kept 9 bases outside the gene matches. CDR3 bases: TGCGCCAGCAGCTTGTCGACAGGGGGAAGTGGAAATGAGCAGTTCTTC. Amino acids: CASSLSTGGSGNEQFF.

This clonotype appeared many times. The genes are TRBV3-1 and TRBJ2-3; 9 nucleotides align to TRBD2. V was clipped by 0 bases and J by 4 bases; unmatched bases: 11. The CDR3 contains 18 residues. CDR1 is LGHDT and CDR2 is YNNKEL in the germline V gene (reference sequence). As DNA, the CDR3 is TGTGCCAGCAGCCAAGAGGGTAGAGGACTAGCGAACCCAGATACGCAGTATTTT. It is translated as CASSQEGRGLANPDTQYF.

This clonotype was found many times. This rearrangement joins TRBV10-3 to TRBJ2-5; 7 positions match TRBD2. V dropped 0 bases and J dropped 6; count of bases not matched to a gene: 4. Germline CDR1 is ENHRY and CDR2 is SYGVKD. The CDR3 sequence is 14 residues long. The CDR3 DNA sequence: TGTGCCATCAGTGAGTCCCTAGCGGCGAAGACCCAGTACTTC. Its translation: CAISESLAAKTQYF.